This TCR beta chain emerged from a study of blood T cells in healthy people across ages. Study background: Template switching retrieved approximately one barcoded beta molecule for each two T cells.

This CDR3 region has 15 residues. Looked up from germline, CDR1 is DFQATT and CDR2 is SNEGSKA (reference sequence). J was trimmed by 0 bases and V by 2 bases; bases with no gene match: 4. This clonotype was seen more than once but under ten times. Through a sample-barcoded 5' primer and a J-beta primer mix, a second PCR was run for roughly 6 to 11 cycles. TCRdb called the 5' RACE reads again in MiXCR, with one record for every CDR3 protein. The sample yields about 800,000 distinct CDR3 sequences, 55% to 75% seen once. The chain joins TRBV20-1 to TRBJ1-5; 7 nucleotides agree with TRBD1. Material for sequencing was blood. The origin of this receptor is a young man in good health. CDR3 bases: TGCAGTGCTAGACGGACAGGCGGTAGCAATCAGCCCCAGCATTTT. This encodes CSARRTGGSNQPQHF.